One sample yielded the 30 T cell receptor beta chains listed below, sequenced in a study of cytomegalovirus exposure and HLA in healthy donors. Both 60 Vbeta primers and 13 Jbeta primers went into the PCR. Produced via immunoSEQ multiplex PCR; TCRdb's table is partial and in-frame only. The data hold 80,000 to 90,000 clones, with approximately 71% observed a single time. Sequenced: PBMCs. These TCRs come from a man in his forties in good health and CMV-seronegative.

The chain is built from TRBV30 and TRBJ2-2; TRBD1 might be the D (6 bases). Germline V gene data show CDR1 as GTSNPN and CDR2 as SVGIG (reference sequence). CDR3 size: 11 residues. V lost 4 bases to trimming and J lost 6 bases, with 6 bases between them. The CDR3 DNA is TGTGCCTGGAACAGGGCCGGGGAGCTGTTTTTT. This gives the protein CAWNRAGELFF.

The gene calls are TRBV10-3 and TRBJ1-1; 7 bases are shared with TRBD1. Germline lookup yields CDR1 ENHRY and CDR2 SYGVKD. J lost 8 bases, V lost 7 bases, and 4 bases had no gene match. There are 11 residues in the CDR3. The CDR3 DNA sequence: TGTGCCATCACCCAGGGGGGCGAAGCTTTCTTT. It specifies CAITQGGEAFF.

This clone was detected only a few times. The chain is built from TRBV4-1 and TRBJ2-7; D is possibly TRBD2 (6 bases). From germline, CDR1 is MGHRA and CDR2 YSYEKL. Trimming took 1 base from V and 7 from J, leaving 17 bases between them. The CDR3 runs to 15 residues. CDR3 sequence (DNA): TGCGCCAGCAGCCAAGGACTCCGGACTATGCGGGAGCAGTACTTC. Protein sequence: CASSQGLRTMREQYF.

The sample holds a few counts of this clone. The chain combines TRBV5-6 with TRBJ1-1; no reliable D call. Germline V CDR1 and CDR2: SGHDT, YYEEEE. The length of the CDR3 is 12 residues. Trimming pared 4 bases from V and 7 bases from J, leaving 11 bases between. CDR3 sequence (DNA): TGTGCCAGCAGCCCAAGTAATAGTGAAGCTTTCTTT. Its translation: CASSPSNSEAFF.

The chain joins TRBV18 to TRBJ2-1; TRBD1 might be the D (6 bases). Trimming took 3 bases from V and 5 from J, leaving 17 bases between them. The CDR3 contains 16 residues. Germline V lookup: CDR1 KGHSH, CDR2 LQKENI. The CDR3 region has the DNA TGTGCCAGCTCACCGCAAAGGGGGACACAAAACAATGAGCAGTTCTTC. Translating it yields CASSPQRGTQNNEQFF.

The gene calls are TRBV18 and TRBJ2-6, with 10 bases lining up with TRBD1. V lost 4 bases, J lost 2 bases, and 5 bases stayed unmatched. This CDR3 region has 17 residues. Per the germline V gene, CDR1 is KGHSH and CDR2 is LQKENI. The CDR3 loop reads CASSLDRGRTGANVLTF. The CDR3 region has the DNA TGTGCCAGCTCACTCGACAGGGGGCGAACTGGGGCCAACGTCCTGACTTTC. Full variable domain (missing parts from reference TRBV18 and TRBJ2-6): NAGVMQNPRHLVRRRGQEARLRCSPMKGHSHVYWYRQLPEEGLKFMVYLQKENIIDESGMPKERFSAEFPKEGPSILRIQQVVRGDSAAYFCASSLDRGRTGANVLTFGAGSRLTVL.

This chain uses TRBV5-8 with TRBJ1-3, with unresolved D. CDR1 and CDR2 from the germline V gene are SGHTS and YDEGEE. The ends were cut back, 4 bases at V and 2 bases at J, with 10 bases in the middle. The CDR3 is made up of 14 amino acids. CDR3 nucleotide sequence: TGTGCCAGCAGCCGCCGGGGAACTGGAAACACCATATATTTT. This gives the protein CASSRRGTGNTIYF.

The V call is TRBV7-8, the J call TRBJ1-2; a possible D gene is TRBD1 (6 bases). Germline lookup yields CDR1 SGHVS and CDR2 FQNEAQ. Deletions cut 2 bases from V and 8 bases from J, with 18 bases between. The length of the CDR3 is 15 residues. CDR3 nucleotides: TGTGCCAGCAGCTTACTTCTAGGGCAGGGGAGCGGCTACACCTTC. This sequence encodes CASSLLLGQGSGYTF. The entire variable domain, with the rest obtained from reference TRBV7-8 and TRBJ1-2, is as follows: GAGVSQSPRYKVAKRGQDVALRCDPISGHVSLFWYQQALGQGPEFLTYFQNEAQLDKSGLPSDRFFAERPEGSVSTLKIQRTQQEDSAVYLCASSLLLGQGSGYTFGSGTRLTVV.

J is TRBJ2-3 and V is TRBV30; 11 nucleotides line up with TRBD2. The CDR3 has 15 residues. Germline lookup yields CDR1 GTSNPN and CDR2 SVGIG (reference sequence). V dropped 3 bases and J dropped 4; count of bases not matched to a gene: 6. CDR3 sequence: CAWRLLAGVPDTQYF. The CDR3 region has the DNA TGTGCCTGGAGGTTACTAGCGGGAGTTCCAGATACGCAGTATTTT.

J is TRBJ1-5 and V is TRBV5-6; tentative D call: TRBD1 (5 bases). Germline V gives CDR1 SGHDT, CDR2 YYEEEE. The CDR3 runs to 15 residues. V dropped 0 bases and J dropped 4 bases, with 11 bases sitting between them. CDR3 amino acids: CASSLAGVGNQPQHF. CDR3 DNA sequence: TGTGCCAGCAGCTTGGCGGGGGTAGGAAATCAGCCCCAGCATTTT.

This chain joins TRBV11-3 and TRBJ1-1; no clear D. V was cut by 4 bases and J by 3 bases, with 3 bases left in between. The germline V gene encodes CDR1 SGHNT and CDR2 YENEEA. There are 11 residues in the CDR3. Here the CDR3 reads CASSSHTEAFF. Here the CDR3 DNA reads TGTGCCAGCAGCTCTCACACTGAAGCTTTCTTT.

This rearrangement joins TRBV30 to TRBJ2-5; weak D call: TRBD1 (5 bases). Germline V gives CDR1 GTSNPN, CDR2 SVGIG (reference sequence). Deletions cut 0 bases from V and 6 bases from J, with 11 bases between. CDR3 length equals 13 residues. For the CDR3, the DNA is TGTGCCTGGAGTGTTGGCAGGGTAAAGACCCAGTACTTC. It codes for CAWSVGRVKTQYF.

This chain connects TRBV9 to TRBJ2-2, with 10 nucleotides matching TRBD2. Germline loops: CDR1 SGDLS, CDR2 YYNGEE. Trimming took 4 bases from V and 1 from J; bases not matched to a gene: 1. The CDR3 is 15 amino acids. The CDR3 nucleotides are TGTGCCAGCAGCTCTAGCGGGAGGAACACCGGGGAGCTGTTTTTT. Amino acid sequence: CASSSSGRNTGELFF. Together with reference TRBV9 and TRBJ2-2, the CDR3 gives the full variable domain: DSGVTQTPKHLITATGQRVTLRCSPRSGDLSVYWYQQSLDQGLQFLIQYYNGEERAKGNILERFSAQQFPDLHSELNLSSLELGDSALYFCASSSSGRNTGELFFGEGSRLTVL.

The V call is TRBV19, the J call TRBJ1-1; perhaps TRBD1 as D (5 bases). V shed 7 bases and J shed 4 bases, with 13 bases lying between them. This CDR3 region has 13 residues. Germline V lookup: CDR1 LNHDA, CDR2 SQIVND (reference sequence). The DNA for the CDR3 is TGTGCCAGTATCTATTCAGGGCGCACTGAAGCTTTCTTT. Amino acids: CASIYSGRTEAFF.

This clone showed up just a few times. V and J are TRBV18 and TRBJ1-5, with a tentative D call TRBD1 (5 bases). Trimming stripped 5 bases from V and 6 bases from J, with 14 bases between. The length of the CDR3 is 14 residues. CDR1 and CDR2 (germline): KGHSH, LQKENI. CDR3 region: CASSSDSYGQPQHF. The CDR3, as DNA: TGTGCCAGCTCAAGCGACAGCTATGGTCAGCCCCAGCATTTT.

This chain uses TRBV27 with TRBJ2-1; no firm D call. V was clipped by 6 bases and J by 4 bases, with 13 bases between them. The germline V gene has CDR1 MNHEY and CDR2 SMNVEV (reference sequence). CDR3 size: 14 residues. CDR3: CASSPTPGYNEQFF. Here the CDR3 DNA reads TGTGCCAGCAGCCCAACACCCGGGTACAATGAGCAGTTCTTC.

The chain carries TRBV7-2 and TRBJ2-3; 10 positions match TRBD1. The CDR3 runs to 15 residues. The ends lost 11 bases at V and 6 bases at J; junction bases unmatched: 14. In germline, CDR1 is SGHTA, CDR2 FQGNSA. The CDR3 loop reads CAGEIRDRGIDTQYF. In DNA form, the CDR3 reads TGTGCCGGAGAGATCCGGGACAGGGGAATTGATACGCAGTATTTT.

This clone was observed many times. The chain has TRBV6-5 and TRBJ1-1; the match to TRBD1 covers 9 bases. This CDR3 region has 15 residues. Germline values: CDR1 MNHEY, CDR2 SVGAGI. J lost 5 bases, V lost 5 bases, and 9 bases had no gene match. The CDR3 spells CASSPNRGRGTEAFF. In DNA form, the CDR3 reads TGTGCCAGCAGTCCAAACAGGGGGCGCGGGACTGAAGCTTTCTTT.

The gene calls are TRBV30 and TRBJ2-3, with D unclear. Trimming pared 5 bases from V and 1 base from J, leaving 10 bases between. Germline V gene data show CDR1 as GTSNPN and CDR2 as SVGIG (reference sequence). This CDR3 region has 13 residues. The CDR3 loop is CAWSVGGTDTQYF. The CDR3 DNA is TGTGCCTGGTCAGTGGGCGGCACAGATACGCAGTATTTT.

CDR3 coding DNA: TGTGCCAGCAGTGAAGCAGGGGGCGGCGGCAATCAGCCCCAGCATTTT. This sequence encodes CASSEAGGGGNQPQHF. The chain is built from TRBV7-9 and TRBJ1-5; 8 nucleotides agree with TRBD1. This CDR3 region has 16 residues. Germline V lookup: CDR1 SEHNR, CDR2 FQNEAQ (reference sequence). J was trimmed by 2 bases and V by 6 bases; bases with no gene match: 9.

The gene calls are TRBV29-1 and TRBJ2-7; possible D gene TRBD2, 5 bases. Per germline, CDR1 SQVTM and CDR2 ANQGSEA. V dropped 4 bases and J dropped 5 bases, with 15 bases sitting between them. The CDR3 covers 13 residues. CDR3 coding DNA: TGCAGCGTTGGGGCCCGTGGAGCGGACGAGCAGTACTTC. Residues: CSVGARGADEQYF.

The gene calls are TRBV5-1 and TRBJ1-6, with 7 bases aligning to TRBD1. CDR1 and CDR2 from the germline V gene are SGHRS and YFSETQ. This CDR3 has 16 amino acids. Trimming removed 0 bases from V and 5 bases from J; junction bases left unmatched: 5. This CDR3 is CASSLEGAAHNSPLHF. CDR3 DNA: TGCGCCAGCAGCTTGGAGGGGGCGGCCCATAATTCACCCCTCCACTTT.

The rearrangement links TRBV19 to TRBJ1-4; D remains unclear. CDR3 length: 14 amino acids. V was cut by 5 bases and J by 3 bases, with 10 bases left in between. Germline-derived CDR1 and CDR2 are LNHDA and SQIVND (reference sequence). The chain's CDR3 is CASSAGWSNEKLFF. Written as DNA, the CDR3 is TGTGCCAGTAGTGCGGGTTGGTCTAATGAAAAACTGTTTTTT. The whole variable domain, filled in from reference TRBV19 and TRBJ1-4, reads DGGITQSPKYLFRKEGQNVTLSCEQNLNHDAMYWYRQDPGQGLRLIYYSQIVNDFQKGDIAEGYSVSREKKESFPLTVTSAQKNPTAFYLCASSAGWSNEKLFFGSGTQLSVL.

V and J are TRBV5-8 and TRBJ1-4, with 7 bases aligning to TRBD1. The V segment lost 0 bases and the J segment 0 bases; nucleotides outside the gene matches: 2. The CDR3 extends over 16 amino acids. Per the germline V gene, CDR1 is SGHTS and CDR2 is YDEGEE. This CDR3 is CASSLGRGTTNEKLFF. As DNA, the CDR3 is TGTGCCAGCAGCTTGGGCAGGGGGACAACTAATGAAAAACTGTTTTTT.

J is TRBJ2-5 and V is TRBV7-8, with no clear D. The V gene's germline CDR1 is SGHVS and CDR2 FQNEAQ. V lost 3 bases and J 5 bases, leaving 10 bases between the germline ends. The CDR3 is 13 amino acids. CDR3 nucleotides: TGTGCCAGCAGCTTTTCTGCGGAGGAGACCCAGTACTTC. Its protein is CASSFSAEETQYF.

This chain links TRBV30 with TRBJ2-7, with TRBD2 identical over 8 bases. This CDR3 spans 13 amino acids. CDR1 GTSNPN and CDR2 SVGIG come from the germline V gene (reference sequence). The V and J ends lost 5 bases and 7 bases, in that order; junction bases with no gene match: 10. CDR3 sequence (DNA): TGTGCCTGGGCTCAGCGGGAGAGAGGTGAGCAGTACTTC. Translated, it gives CAWAQRERGEQYF.

This clone was recorded a few times. The V gene is TRBV7-9, the J gene TRBJ2-1, with D possibly being TRBD1 (6 bases). This CDR3 contains 15 residues. Germline V gene lookup returns CDR1 SEHNR and CDR2 FQNEAQ (reference sequence). The germline V and J ends were trimmed by 5 bases and 0 bases, with 11 bases remaining between them. The CDR3 DNA is TGTGCCAGCAGCCACAGGGCTCGCTCCTACAATGAGCAGTTCTTC. This translates into CASSHRARSYNEQFF.

J is TRBJ1-4 and V is TRBV11-2; 7 nucleotides match TRBD1. Trimming removed 3 bases from V and 2 bases from J; junction bases left unmatched: 6. CDR1 and CDR2 (germline): SGHAT, FQNNGV. The CDR3 length is 16 residues. The CDR3 region has the DNA TGTGCCAGCAGCTTTGGCCCGGGACAGACTAATGAAAAACTGTTTTTT. This gives the protein CASSFGPGQTNEKLFF.

In its sample, this clone was seen a few times. The CDR3 sequence: CASSEAPRQVRGNTIYF. In DNA, the CDR3 is TGTGCCAGCAGTGAAGCGCCCCGGCAGGTTAGGGGAAACACCATATATTTT. This chain uses TRBV6-1 with TRBJ1-3; no reliable D call. CDR3 length: 17 amino acids. Deletions cut 0 bases from V and 4 bases from J, with 16 bases between. Germline V gives CDR1 MNHNS, CDR2 SASEGT.

This clone was seen only once. This chain links TRBV7-2 with TRBJ2-7; TRBD1 matches 9 bases. Looked up from germline, CDR1 is SGHTA and CDR2 is FQGNSA. J gave up 1 base and V 5 bases, and 6 bases lay outside the gene matches. This CDR3 contains 15 residues. This CDR3 is CASSTRTGASYEQYF. The CDR3 nucleotides read TGTGCCAGCAGCACCAGGACAGGGGCGTCCTACGAGCAGTACTTC.